This TCR beta chain was captured by sequencing in a study of T cell changes during pregnancy in multiple sclerosis. This table comes from immunoSEQ multiplex PCR, and its TCRdb copy is limited to in-frame clones, with some not included. The data show around 39,000 clones, 88% seen once. The ends lost 4 bases at V and 6 bases at J; junction bases unmatched: 11. There are 16 residues in the CDR3. This sequence joins TRBV23-1 and TRBJ2-2; 7 nucleotides match TRBD1. TRBV23-1 qualifies as an ORF whose function is uncertain. This receptor was taken from a female donor with multiple sclerosis, enrolled in a pregnancy study. Here the sequenced sample was CD8+ T cells from peripheral blood mononuclear cells, taken in the first trimester of pregnancy. The CDR3 nucleotides read TGCGCCAGCAGTCCCCGACAGGGAAAACGGTCCGGGGAGCTGTTTTTT. It translates to CASSPRQGKRSGELFF.